The source of this T cell receptor (beta chain) is a study of blood T cell repertoires in COVID-19. At the level of the study: Samples of COVID-19 (acute and convalescent) were obtained from the United States, Italy and Spain. In each case, the material was cDNA or gDNA derived from T cells, B-cell-depleted T cells, or PBMCs.

As processed by the authors: Estimation of nucleated cell counts was performed using reference gene primer amplification. TCRdb's table, derived via immunoSEQ multiplex PCR, lists solely in-frame clones and lacks some. V, J and clone size were drawn from that table, and D and trimming were deduced from the DNA. Of 120,000 or so clones in the sample, 80% were seen once. This CDR3 spans 14 amino acids. The germline V gene has CDR1 SGDLS and CDR2 YYNGEE. The V end was cut by 4 bases, the J end by 3 bases, with 11 bases between. The TCR comes from a human donor in a cohort sampled during active COVID-19. What was sequenced was peripheral blood. The chain carries TRBV9 and TRBJ2-1, with TRBD2 as a possible D gene (5 bases). The CDR3 DNA follows: TGTGCCAGCAGCCCGGCCGGGGTCTACAATGAGCAGTTCTTC. Residues: CASSPAGVYNEQFF.